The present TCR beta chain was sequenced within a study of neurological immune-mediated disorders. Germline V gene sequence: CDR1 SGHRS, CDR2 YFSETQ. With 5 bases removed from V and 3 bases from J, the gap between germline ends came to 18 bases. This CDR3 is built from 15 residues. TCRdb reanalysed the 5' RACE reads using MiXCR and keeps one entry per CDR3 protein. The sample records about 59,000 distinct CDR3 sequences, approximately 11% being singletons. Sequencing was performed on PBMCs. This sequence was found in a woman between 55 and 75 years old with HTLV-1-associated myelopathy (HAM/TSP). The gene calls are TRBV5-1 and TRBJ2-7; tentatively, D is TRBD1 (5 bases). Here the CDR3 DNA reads TGCGCCAGCAGACTGGGGCACGTAGACATCTACGAGCAGTACTTC. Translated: CASRLGHVDIYEQYF.